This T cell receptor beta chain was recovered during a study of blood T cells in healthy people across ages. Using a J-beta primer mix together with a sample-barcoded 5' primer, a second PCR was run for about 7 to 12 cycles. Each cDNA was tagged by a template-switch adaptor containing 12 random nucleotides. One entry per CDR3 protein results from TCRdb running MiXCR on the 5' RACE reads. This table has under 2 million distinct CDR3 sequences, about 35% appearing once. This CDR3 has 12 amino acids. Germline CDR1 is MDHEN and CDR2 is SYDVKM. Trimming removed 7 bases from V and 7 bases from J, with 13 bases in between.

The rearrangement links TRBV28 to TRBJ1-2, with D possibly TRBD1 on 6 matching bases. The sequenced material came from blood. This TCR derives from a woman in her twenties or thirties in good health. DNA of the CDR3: TGTGCCAGCATGGAGGGGACAAGTGGCTACACCTTC. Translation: CASMEGTSGYTF.